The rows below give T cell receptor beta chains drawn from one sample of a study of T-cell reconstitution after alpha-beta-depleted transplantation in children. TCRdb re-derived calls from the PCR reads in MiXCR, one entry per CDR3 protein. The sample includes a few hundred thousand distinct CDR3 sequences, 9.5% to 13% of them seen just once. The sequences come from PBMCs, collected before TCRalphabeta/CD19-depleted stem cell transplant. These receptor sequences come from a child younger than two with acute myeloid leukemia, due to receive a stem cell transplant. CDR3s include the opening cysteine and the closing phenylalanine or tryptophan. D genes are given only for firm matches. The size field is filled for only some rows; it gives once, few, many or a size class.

CASSHSGLGLAGGRETQYF | TGTGCCAGCAGCCATAGCGGGTTGGGACTAGCGGGAGGTCGAGAGACCCAGTACTTC | TRBV7-2 | many | TRBJ2-5 | TRBD2
CASSDTSGSVYEQYF | TGCGCCAGCAGTGACACTAGCGGGAGTGTCTACGAGCAGTACTTC | TRBV10-2 | many | TRBJ2-7 | TRBD2
CASRVEAGRINEQFF | TGTGCCAGCAGGGTAGAAGCGGGAAGGATCAATGAGCAGTTCTTC | TRBV2 | . | TRBJ2-1 | TRBD2
CSASGDDYGYTF | TGCAGTGCTAGCGGGGATGACTATGGCTACACCTTC | TRBV20-1 | many | TRBJ1-2 | .
CSVRDRYTEAFF | TGCAGTGTAAGGGATAGATACACTGAAGCTTTCTTT | TRBV20-1 | many | TRBJ1-1 | .
CASSQSRAGEFEQYF | TGCGCCAGCAGTCAATCGCGGGCAGGGGAATTCGAGCAGTACTTC | TRBV23-1 | . | TRBJ2-7 | .
CASSVAEGGDSPLHF | TGTGCCAGCAGCGTAGCGGAGGGCGGTGATTCACCCCTCCACTTT | TRBV9 | many | TRBJ1-6 | .
CASSAKGLWGYEQYF | TGTGCCAGCAGCGCAAAAGGACTCTGGGGCTACGAGCAGTACTTC | TRBV9 | many | TRBJ2-7 | .
CASSLHADTNTDTQYF | TGCGCCAGCAGCTTGCATGCGGATACCAACACAGATACGCAGTATTTT | TRBV5-1 | . | TRBJ2-3 | .
CASSHTGGANYGYTF | TGTGCCAGCAGTCACACAGGGGGCGCGAACTATGGCTACACCTTC | TRBV6-5 | many | TRBJ1-2 | TRBD1
CASSFFGANTGELFF | TGTGCCAGCAGCTTTTTCGGGGCGAACACCGGGGAGCTGTTTTTT | TRBV5-5 | many | TRBJ2-2 | .
CASSSQGDYNSPLHF | TGTGCCAGCAGCTCACAGGGGGACTATAATTCACCCCTCCACTTT | TRBV11-2 | few | TRBJ1-6 | TRBD1
CAWSVLAGGAYNEQFF | TGTGCCTGGAGTGTACTAGCGGGGGGGGCATACAATGAGCAGTTCTTC | TRBV30 | . | TRBJ2-1 | TRBD2
CSVKWTGGEYEQYF | TGCAGCGTCAAATGGACAGGGGGAGAATACGAGCAGTACTTC | TRBV29-1 | many | TRBJ2-7 | TRBD1
CSASRARTNTGELFF | TGCAGTGCTAGTAGGGCGAGGACGAACACCGGGGAGCTGTTTTTT | TRBV20-1 | . | TRBJ2-2 | .
CASSYSQRGLSDTEAFF | TGTGCCAGCAGTTACTCTCAGAGAGGGCTCTCCGACACTGAAGCTTTCTTT | TRBV6-5 | many | TRBJ1-1 | .
CASSRVPASGGGDEQFF | TGTGCCAGCTCACGTGTCCCTGCTAGCGGGGGAGGGGATGAGCAGTTCTTC | TRBV18 | once | TRBJ2-1 | TRBD2
CASSFGQAGRTEAFF | TGTGCCAGCAGTTTCGGACAGGCAGGGAGGACTGAAGCTTTCTTT | TRBV28 | many | TRBJ1-1 | TRBD1
CASSQASGDYEQYF | TGCGCCAGCAGCCAAGCTAGCGGCGACTACGAGCAGTACTTC | TRBV4-3 | many | TRBJ2-7 | TRBD2
CASCRLPGQYYEQYF | TGTGCCAGCTGCCGTCTCCCGGGACAGTACTACGAGCAGTACTTC | TRBV3-1 | few | TRBJ2-7 | TRBD1
CSAPWGQGSGETQYF | TGCAGTGCTCCCTGGGGGCAGGGGAGCGGAGAGACCCAGTACTTC | TRBV20-1 | . | TRBJ2-5 | .
CASNRLQETQYF | TGTGCCAGCAACCGTTTACAAGAGACCCAGTACTTC | TRBV3-1 | many | TRBJ2-5 | .
CASSFSRANTEAFF | TGTGCCAGCAGTTTCTCTAGGGCAAACACTGAAGCTTTCTTT | TRBV7-9 | . | TRBJ1-1 | .
CASAQGPSSYEQYF | TGTGCCAGCGCACAGGGGCCGAGCTCCTACGAGCAGTACTTC | TRBV7-2 | many | TRBJ2-7 | TRBD1
CASSSNRGRNQPQHF | TGTGCCAGCAGCTCTAACAGGGGGCGTAATCAGCCCCAGCATTTT | TRBV7-2 | many | TRBJ1-5 | TRBD1
CASSETGNTEAFF | TGTGCCAGCAGTGAAACGGGGAACACTGAAGCTTTCTTT | TRBV6-4 | many | TRBJ1-1 | .
CASSSRGPYGYTF | TGTGCCAGCAGCTCCAGGGGCCCCTATGGCTACACCTTC | TRBV7-3 | many | TRBJ1-2 | .
CAISPSSLYEQYF | TGTGCCATCAGCCCTTCCTCTCTTTACGAGCAGTACTTC | TRBV10-3 | many | TRBJ2-7 | .
CASKAGGSRETQYF | TGTGCCAGCAAAGCGGGAGGGAGTCGAGAGACCCAGTACTTC | TRBV6-2/TRBV6-3 | many | TRBJ2-5 | TRBD2
CASSQVPGLAGGPREQYF | TGTGCCAGCAGCCAAGTCCCGGGACTAGCGGGAGGGCCGCGGGAGCAGTACTTC | TRBV4-2 | many | TRBJ2-7 | TRBD2
CAGSWDFSYEQYF | TGCGCCGGCAGCTGGGACTTCTCCTACGAGCAGTACTTC | TRBV5-1 | few | TRBJ2-7 | .
CASSLRQATNTGELFF | TGCGCCAGCAGCCTTCGACAGGCGACGAACACCGGGGAGCTGTTTTTT | TRBV5-1 | many | TRBJ2-2 | .
CASLRPSSYEQYF | TGTGCCAGTTTGAGACCGTCCTCCTACGAGCAGTACTTC | TRBV6-4 | . | TRBJ2-7 | .
CASSSLAGYGYTF | TGTGCCAGCAGCTCCCTTGCAGGCTATGGCTACACCTTC | TRBV7-3 | many | TRBJ1-2 | .
CSGTLAVQETQYF | TGCAGCGGGACCCTAGCGGTCCAAGAGACCCAGTACTTC | TRBV29-1 | many | TRBJ2-5 | TRBD2
CASSLTTNTEAFF | TGTGCCAGCAGCTTAACAACGAACACTGAAGCTTTCTTT | TRBV7-2 | many | TRBJ1-1 | .
CASSLTSRISGREQYF | TGTGCCAGCAGTTTAACTTCCAGGATTAGCGGGAGAGAGCAGTACTTC | TRBV7-2 | many | TRBJ2-7 | TRBD2
CASSLTGTPAWNEQFF | TGTGCCAGCAGCTTAACCGGGACCCCTGCGTGGAATGAGCAGTTCTTC | TRBV7-6 | . | TRBJ2-1 | .
CASSLGTATDTQYF | TGCGCCAGCAGCTTGGGGACGGCCACAGATACGCAGTATTTT | TRBV5-1 | many | TRBJ2-3 | .
CASCPRVRWVGANVLTF | TGTGCCAGCTGCCCGCGGGTCAGGTGGGTTGGGGCCAACGTCCTGACTTTC | TRBV3-1 | . | TRBJ2-6 | .
CASSEGLAVRGTGELFF | TGTGCCAGCAGCGAGGGACTAGCGGTCAGGGGGACCGGGGAGCTGTTTTTT | TRBV9 | many | TRBJ2-2 | TRBD2
CASSPQGKNQPQHF | TGTGCCAGCAGTCCGCAGGGAAAGAATCAGCCCCAGCATTTT | TRBV27 | many | TRBJ1-5 | .
CASSYGPGRRTSTDTQYF | TGTGCCAGTAGTTACGGACCGGGACGCAGAACTAGCACAGATACGCAGTATTTT | TRBV19 | many | TRBJ2-3 | .
CSARLRGTYNEQFF | TGCAGTGCTAGATTACGGGGGACCTACAATGAGCAGTTCTTC | TRBV20-1 | many | TRBJ2-1 | .
CAISETGSYGYTF | TGTGCCATCAGTGAGACAGGGAGCTATGGCTACACCTTC | TRBV10-3 | many | TRBJ1-2 | .
CASTTSSGTIEQFF | TGTGCCAGCACCACCTCCTCAGGAACTATTGAGCAGTTCTTC | TRBV12-3/TRBV12-4 | many | TRBJ2-1 | .
CASSPTNEKLFF | TGTGCCAGCAGTCCAACTAATGAAAAACTGTTTTTT | TRBV7-2 | many | TRBJ1-4 | .
CASSLAGERVTQYF | TGTGCCAGCAGTTTAGCGGGGGAAAGGGTTACGCAGTATTTT | TRBV28 | few | TRBJ2-3 | TRBD2
CASSSPHRAGSYNEQFF | TGTGCCAGCAGCTCCCCTCACAGGGCGGGCTCCTACAATGAGCAGTTCTTC | TRBV3-1 | many | TRBJ2-1 | .
CASSQWGLADSYEQYF | TGCGCCAGCAGCCAGTGGGGACTAGCGGACTCCTACGAGCAGTACTTC | TRBV4-1 | many | TRBJ2-7 | TRBD2
CSQQTSGSEDTQYF | TGCAGTCAGCAGACTAGCGGGAGTGAGGATACGCAGTATTTT | TRBV20-1 | many | TRBJ2-3 | TRBD2
CSASPAGAVYEQYF | TGCAGTGCTAGTCCAGCGGGAGCAGTTTACGAGCAGTACTTC | TRBV20-1 | many | TRBJ2-7 | TRBD2
CASSPDSALFRQYF | TGTGCCAGCAGCCCTGATAGCGCCCTTTTTAGGCAGTACTTC | TRBV12-3/TRBV12-4 | many | TRBJ2-7 | .